The subject of this entry is one T cell receptor beta chain. As originally analysed: Scientists estimated how many nucleated cells there were by amplifying reference gene primers. Sequencing used immunoSEQ multiplex PCR; TCRdb keeps in-frame clones, though not all of them. That table furnishes V, J and clone size, whereas the DNA furnished D and trimming. The sample records around 190,000 clones, 84% being singletons. The data are from a study of blood T cell repertoires in COVID-19. Whole-study context: There were acute and convalescent COVID-19 samples, and they came from the United States, Italy and Spain. From T cells, B-cell-depleted T cells, or PBMCs came the material, which was cDNA or gDNA.

V lost 4 bases, J lost 7 bases, and 4 bases stayed unmatched. CDR1 SGHRS and CDR2 YFSETQ come from the germline V gene. This CDR3 has 12 residues. The clonotype was recovered from a human donor in a cohort sampled during active COVID-19. Sequencing was done on a sample of peripheral blood. The J gene is TRBJ1-1, the V gene TRBV5-1, with 7 bases aligning to TRBD1. The DNA of the CDR3 is TGCGCCAGCAGCATCGACAGGGATGAAGCTTTCTTT. Its protein product is CASSIDRDEAFF. Filled out from reference TRBV5-1 and TRBJ1-1, the complete variable domain reads KAGVTQTPRYLIKTRGQQVTLSCSPISGHRSVSWYQQTPGQGLQFLFEYFSETQRNKGNFPGRFSGRQFSNSRSEMNVSTLELGDSALYLCASSIDRDEAFFGQGTRLTVV.